These 10 T cell receptor beta chains share one sample of origin, sequenced in a study of blood T cell repertoires in COVID-19. TCRdb's copy holds only in-frame clones and misses some; the assay was immunoSEQ multiplex PCR. The table records roughly 230,000 clones, more than 75% of them present only once. Material for sequencing was peripheral blood. The source of these receptors is a man aged 40-49 years with acute or convalescent COVID-19.

J is TRBJ1-1 and V is TRBV6-5; D call uncertain. CDR3 length: 13 residues. V lost 8 bases and J 4 bases, leaving 14 bases between the germline ends. In germline, CDR1 is MNHEY, CDR2 SVGAGI. The DNA for the CDR3 is TGTGCCAGCTACTCCCCCCGAGGCACTGAAGCTTTCTTT. This encodes CASYSPRGTEAFF.

This chain joins TRBV7-2 and TRBJ2-2; 7 nucleotides line up with TRBD1. Germline CDR1 and CDR2: SGHTA and FQGNSA. V shed 2 bases, J shed 5 bases, and the junction held 2 bases outside the gene matches. The CDR3 length is 14 residues. Here the CDR3 reads CASSLKGATGELFF. Here the CDR3 DNA reads TGTGCCAGCAGCTTAAAGGGGGCTACCGGGGAGCTGTTTTTT.

The chain is built from TRBV27 and TRBJ2-3, with 9 bases identical to TRBD2. CDR3 length: 16 residues. With 2 bases clipped from V and 3 bases from J, the junction kept 6 bases outside the gene matches. The germline V gene has CDR1 MNHEY and CDR2 SMNVEV (reference sequence). This CDR3 reads CASSLSGGGATDTQYF. The CDR3 nucleotides are TGTGCCAGCAGTTTAAGCGGCGGGGGGGCTACAGATACGCAGTATTTT.

The chain joins TRBV18 to TRBJ1-1; D ambiguous. The ends were cut back, 4 bases at V and 3 bases at J, with 12 bases in the middle. CDR1 and CDR2 (germline): KGHSH, LQKENI. This CDR3 has 14 amino acids. CDR3 region: CASSRSGSDTEAFF. CDR3 DNA: TGTGCCAGCTCACGGTCGGGATCAGACACTGAAGCTTTCTTT.

The V call is TRBV3-1 (or the pseudogene TRBV3-2), the J call TRBJ1-1; a possible D gene is TRBD1 (5 bases). The germline V and J ends were trimmed by 4 bases and 6 bases, with 18 bases remaining between them. Looked up from germline, CDR1 is LGHDT and CDR2 is YNNKEL (reference sequence). The CDR3 has 15 residues. The CDR3, as DNA: TGTGCCAGCAGCCCGCAAGTCGGGGGGGGATCTGAAGCTTTCTTT. Amino acid sequence: CASSPQVGGGSEAFF.

The chain links TRBV18 to TRBJ2-1, with 9 bases identical to TRBD2. Germline V gives CDR1 KGHSH, CDR2 LQKENI. V was clipped by 3 bases and J by 8 bases; unmatched bases: 11. The CDR3 loop spans 16 amino acids. The CDR3 loop is CASSPSAPSGVDEQFF. CDR3 nucleotides: TGTGCCAGCTCACCTTCCGCCCCTAGCGGGGTCGATGAGCAGTTCTTC.

The V call is TRBV9, the J call TRBJ1-1; maybe TRBD1 (5 bases). V gave up 4 bases and J gave up 1 base, with 20 bases separating them. Germline CDR1 SGDLS, CDR2 YYNGEE. There are 17 residues in the CDR3. The CDR3 is CASSSQSLLGQNTEAFF. The DNA of the CDR3 is TGTGCCAGCAGCTCGCAATCCCTATTGGGGCAGAACACTGAAGCTTTCTTT.

The chain carries TRBV11-2 and TRBJ1-1; weak D call: TRBD1 (5 bases). Trimming stripped 1 base from V and 6 bases from J, with 12 bases between. Germline assignment: CDR1 SGHAT and CDR2 FQNNGV. CDR3 size: 14 residues. The CDR3, as DNA: TGTGCCAGCAGCTTAGCATTGATAGGGGCTGAAGCTTTCTTT. Amino acids: CASSLALIGAEAFF.

This clone was seen only once. The rearrangement joins TRBV6-5 to TRBJ1-2, with no clear D. Deletions cut 7 bases from V and 10 bases from J, with 13 bases between. The germline gives CDR1 MNHEY, CDR2 SVGAGI. The CDR3 loop spans 11 amino acids. The CDR3 DNA sequence: TGTGCCAGCACCTCTGGGCAGTACTACACCTTC. Its protein product is CASTSGQYYTF.

This clone was found a few times. The chain couples TRBV6-5 to TRBJ1-5; TRBD1 matches at 10 bases. CDR1 MNHEY and CDR2 SVGAGI come from the germline V gene. V lost 10 bases and J lost 2; bases outside the gene matches: 8. This CDR3 comprises 15 residues. CDR3 DNA: TGTGCCACGGGACAGGGGACGAATGGCAATCAGCCCCAGCATTTT. It specifies CATGQGTNGNQPQHF.